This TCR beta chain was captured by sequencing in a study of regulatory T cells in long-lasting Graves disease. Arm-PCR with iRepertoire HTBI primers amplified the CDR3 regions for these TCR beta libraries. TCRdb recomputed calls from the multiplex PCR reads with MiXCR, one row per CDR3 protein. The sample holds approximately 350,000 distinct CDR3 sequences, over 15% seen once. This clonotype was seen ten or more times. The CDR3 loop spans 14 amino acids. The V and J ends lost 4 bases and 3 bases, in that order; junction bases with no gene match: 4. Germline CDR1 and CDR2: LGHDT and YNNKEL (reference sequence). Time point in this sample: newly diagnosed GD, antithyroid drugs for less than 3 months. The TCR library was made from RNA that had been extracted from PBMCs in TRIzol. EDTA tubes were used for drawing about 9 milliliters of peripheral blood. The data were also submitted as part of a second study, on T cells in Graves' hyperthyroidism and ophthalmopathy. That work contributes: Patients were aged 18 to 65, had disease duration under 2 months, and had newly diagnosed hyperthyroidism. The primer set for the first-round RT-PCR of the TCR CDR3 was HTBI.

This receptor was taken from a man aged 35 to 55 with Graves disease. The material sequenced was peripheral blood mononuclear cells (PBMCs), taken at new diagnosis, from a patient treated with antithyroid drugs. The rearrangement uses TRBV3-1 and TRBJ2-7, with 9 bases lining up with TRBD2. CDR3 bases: TGTGCCAGCAGCCGGGGTAGCGGGGGCTACGAGCAGTACTTC. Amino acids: CASSRGSGGYEQYF.